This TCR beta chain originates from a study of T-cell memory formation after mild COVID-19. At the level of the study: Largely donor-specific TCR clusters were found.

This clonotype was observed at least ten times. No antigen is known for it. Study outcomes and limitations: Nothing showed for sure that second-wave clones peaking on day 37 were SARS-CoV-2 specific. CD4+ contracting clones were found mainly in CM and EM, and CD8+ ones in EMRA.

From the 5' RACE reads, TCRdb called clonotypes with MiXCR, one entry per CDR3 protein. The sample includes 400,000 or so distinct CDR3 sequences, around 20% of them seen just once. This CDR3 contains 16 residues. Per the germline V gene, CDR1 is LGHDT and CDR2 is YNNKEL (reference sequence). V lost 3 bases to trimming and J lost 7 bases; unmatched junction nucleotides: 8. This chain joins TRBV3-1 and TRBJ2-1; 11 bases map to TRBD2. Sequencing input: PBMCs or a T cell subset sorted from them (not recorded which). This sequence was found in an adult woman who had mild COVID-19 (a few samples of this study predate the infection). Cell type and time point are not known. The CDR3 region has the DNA TGTGCCAGCAGCCACTCGACTAGCGGGGCTCGGAATGAGCAGTTCTTC. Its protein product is CASSHSTSGARNEQFF.